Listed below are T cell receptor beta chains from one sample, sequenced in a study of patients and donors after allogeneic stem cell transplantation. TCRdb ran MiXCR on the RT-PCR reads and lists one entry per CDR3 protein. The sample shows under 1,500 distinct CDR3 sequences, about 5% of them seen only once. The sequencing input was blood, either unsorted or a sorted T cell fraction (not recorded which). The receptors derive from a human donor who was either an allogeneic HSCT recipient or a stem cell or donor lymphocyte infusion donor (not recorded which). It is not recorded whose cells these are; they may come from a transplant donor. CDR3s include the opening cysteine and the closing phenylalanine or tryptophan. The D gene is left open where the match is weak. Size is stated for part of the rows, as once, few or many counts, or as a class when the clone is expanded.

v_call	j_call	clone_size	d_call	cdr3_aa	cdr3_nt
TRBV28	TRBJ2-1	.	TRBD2	CASSEGGRNYNEQFF	TGTGCCAGCTCGGAGGGCGGGAGGAACTACAATGAGCAGTTCTTC
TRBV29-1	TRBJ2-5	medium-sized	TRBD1	CSATGDGETQYF	TGCAGCGCGACAGGGGATGGAGAGACCCAGTACTTC
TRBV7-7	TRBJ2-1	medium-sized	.	CASSPSLGQQFF	TGTGCTAGCAGCCCCAGTCTCGGGCAGCAGTTCTTC
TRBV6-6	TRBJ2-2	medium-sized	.	CASSYVFGLNTGELFF	TGTGCCAGCAGTTACGTATTCGGACTGAACACCGGGGAGCTGTTTTTT
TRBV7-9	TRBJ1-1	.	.	CASSLAARHEAFF	TGTGCCAGCAGCTTAGCGGCCAGACATGAAGCTTTCTTT
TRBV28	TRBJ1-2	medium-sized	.	CASTEGFFNGYTF	TGTGCCAGCACCGAGGGCTTTTTCAATGGCTACACCTTC
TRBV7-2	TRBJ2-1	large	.	CASIDGSQSYNEQFF	TGTGCCAGCATTGACGGGAGTCAGTCCTACAATGAGCAGTTCTTC
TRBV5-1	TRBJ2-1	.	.	CASSSGPREEQFF	TGCGCCAGCAGCTCGGGTCCCCGTGAAGAGCAGTTCTTC
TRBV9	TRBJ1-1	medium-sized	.	CASSSTGWNTEAFF	TGTGCCAGCAGCTCGACAGGTTGGAACACTGAAGCTTTCTTT
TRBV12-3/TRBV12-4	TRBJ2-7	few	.	CASSLRALNYEQYF	TGTGCCAGCAGTCTCCGAGCCTTAAACTACGAGCAGTACTTC